Listed here are 14 T cell receptor beta chains from one sample, sequenced in a study of shared clonotypes between healthy human individuals (TCRdb year 2020). Library construction relied on the immunoSEQ multiplex PCR assay. TCRdb re-hosts the immuneACCESS table, in-frame sequences only. Its copies lack some clones; in the studies checked, an unresolved V gene accounts for under half of them, and the cause for the rest is not known. The sample has 2 million to 2.5 million clones on record, under 95% of them singletons. Of the sample, 0.37% falls within the top ten clones. The sequencing sample was made of naive CD4+ T cells from PBMCs. The meaning of the sample's cell subset or site label: CD45RA+ positively selected. These receptor sequences come from a man younger than 30 in good health. Some clones in this sample may be carry-over from other donors' samples.

The CDR3 DNA follows: TGTGCCAGCAGCCAACCGGGCTCGATAGAGACCCAGTACTTC. Amino acid sequence: CASSQPGSIETQYF. The chain carries TRBV28 and TRBJ2-5; D unresolved. Germline V gene lookup returns CDR1 MDHEN and CDR2 SYDVKM. The CDR3 length is 14 residues. V lost 6 bases and J lost 4, with 15 bases in between.

This chain uses TRBV7-3 with TRBJ1-3; the match to TRBD1 covers 10 bases. Germline CDR1 is SGHTA and CDR2 is FQGTGA. This CDR3 spans 15 amino acids. Unmatched junction bases numbered 6, after V lost 6 bases and J lost 4 bases. Here the CDR3 reads CASSSTGGPGNTIYF. The DNA of the CDR3 is TGTGCCAGCAGTTCGACAGGGGGCCCAGGAAACACCATATATTTT.

The chain combines TRBV9 with TRBJ2-3; D unresolved. Trimming pared 0 bases from V and 0 bases from J, leaving 5 bases between. CDR1 SGDLS and CDR2 YYNGEE come from the germline V gene. The CDR3 covers 14 residues. CDR3 in amino acids: CASSVALSTDTQYF. The CDR3 bases are TGTGCCAGCAGCGTAGCTTTGAGCACAGATACGCAGTATTTT.

The chain couples TRBV7-9 to TRBJ2-7; D could derive from TRBD1 or TRBD2 (6 bases each). Germline CDR1 SEHNR, CDR2 FQNEAQ (reference sequence). This CDR3 is built from 14 residues. V was trimmed by 4 bases and J by 3 bases, leaving 13 bases between them. The CDR3 DNA sequence: TGTGCCAGCAGCTCCACCGGGGGCCACTACGAGCAGTACTTC. Encoded protein: CASSSTGGHYEQYF.

The count of this clone is one. The chain is built from TRBV28 and TRBJ2-1; 8 nucleotides agree with TRBD2. This CDR3 contains 16 residues. Germline V gene lookup returns CDR1 MDHEN and CDR2 SYDVKM. With 5 bases clipped from V and 0 bases from J, the junction kept 6 bases outside the gene matches. This CDR3 reads CASSTLAGLSYNEQFF. Written as DNA, the CDR3 is TGTGCCAGCAGTACCTTAGCGGGACTCTCCTACAATGAGCAGTTCTTC.

This chain uses TRBV28 with TRBJ1-5; 8 bases match TRBD1. Germline assignment: CDR1 MDHEN and CDR2 SYDVKM. The CDR3 length is 15 residues. V shed 6 bases and J 7 bases; nucleotides not matched to a gene: 11. CDR3 nucleotide sequence: TGTGCCAGCAGCCACCGACAGGGGCAGGGACAGCCCCAGCATTTT. Amino acid sequence: CASSHRQGQGQPQHF.

This chain joins TRBV6-6 and TRBJ1-1; D gene ambiguous. The germline CDR1 and CDR2 sequences are MNHNY and SVGAGI (reference sequence). V lost 7 bases and J lost 5, with 11 bases in between. The CDR3 is 12 amino acids. CDR3 nucleotides: TGTGCCAGCACCTTCCAAGTAACTGAAGCTTTCTTT. It codes for CASTFQVTEAFF.

The chain is built from TRBV9 and TRBJ1-1; D perhaps matches TRBD1 (5 bases). V gave up 2 bases and J gave up 0 bases, with 17 bases separating them. Germline CDR1 reads SGDLS; CDR2 reads YYNGEE. The CDR3 contains 17 residues. CDR3 sequence: CASSVHGTQPMNTEAFF. In DNA, the CDR3 is TGTGCCAGCAGCGTTCATGGGACGCAGCCCATGAACACTGAAGCTTTCTTT. Looking up the rest from reference TRBV9 and TRBJ1-1 gives the full variable domain: DSGVTQTPKHLITATGQRVTLRCSPRSGDLSVYWYQQSLDQGLQFLIQYYNGEERAKGNILERFSAQQFPDLHSELNLSSLELGDSALYFCASSVHGTQPMNTEAFFGQGTRLTVV.

V and J are TRBV7-2 and TRBJ2-5, with D unresolved. This CDR3 has 15 amino acids. Germline CDR1 and CDR2: SGHTA and FQGNSA. Trimming removed 0 bases at V and 5 bases at J, with 13 bases between. The CDR3 loop is CASSLAPILRETQYF. The CDR3 nucleotides are TGTGCCAGCAGCTTAGCACCGATACTACGGGAGACCCAGTACTTC. Variable domain in full (rest from reference TRBV7-2 and TRBJ2-5): GAGVSQSPSNKVTEKGKDVELRCDPISGHTALYWYRQSLGQGLEFLIYFQGNSAPDKSGLPSDRFSAERTGGSVSTLTIQRTQQEDSAVYLCASSLAPILRETQYFGPGTRLLVL.

The rearrangement uses TRBV5-3 and TRBJ2-1; unclear D gene. TRBV5-3 has ORF status, its function being uncertain. This CDR3 spans 9 amino acids. V gave up 3 bases and J gave up 16 bases, with 8 bases separating them. CDR3 loop: CARSSPRFF. CDR3 bases: TGTGCCAGAAGCTCACCGCGCTTCTTC.

This chain links TRBV19 with TRBJ2-7, with D uncertain. The CDR3 contains 15 residues. V lost 8 bases to trimming and J lost 0 bases, with 17 bases between them. Germline V gene lookup returns CDR1 LNHDA and CDR2 SQIVND (reference sequence). The CDR3 nucleotides read TGTGCCAGTTCCGACCTGTCGAAAAGCTCCTACGAGCAGTACTTC. Residues: CASSDLSKSSYEQYF.

This chain uses TRBV5-6 with TRBJ2-1, with a weak D call TRBD2 (6 bases). CDR3 length: 16 residues. Trimming took off 0 bases at V and 8 bases at J, with 18 bases between the two ends. Germline CDR1 is SGHDT and CDR2 is YYEEEE. The CDR3 DNA follows: TGTGCCAGCAGCTTGGCCGGGGACTTCGGGGCGCATGAGCAGTTCTTC. Protein sequence: CASSLAGDFGAHEQFF.

This clone was counted once. This chain links TRBV14 with TRBJ2-3, with a tentative D call TRBD2 (6 bases). This CDR3 comprises 15 residues. The germline CDR1 and CDR2 sequences are SGHDN and FVKESK. V was trimmed by 1 base and J by 7 bases, leaving 15 bases between them. The CDR3 loop is CASSQGSHGGYTQYF. The CDR3 DNA reads TGTGCCAGCAGCCAAGGCTCCCACGGGGGATATACGCAGTATTTT.

V usage is TRBV10-3 and J usage is TRBJ1-2; possibly TRBD1 for D (5 bases). This CDR3 contains 13 residues. Germline CDR1 ENHRY, CDR2 SYGVKD. The germline V and J ends were trimmed by 0 bases and 8 bases, with 10 bases remaining between them. CDR3 sequence (DNA): TGTGCCATCAGTGAGTCATGGGGGAAAGGCTACACCTTC. Residues: CAISESWGKGYTF.